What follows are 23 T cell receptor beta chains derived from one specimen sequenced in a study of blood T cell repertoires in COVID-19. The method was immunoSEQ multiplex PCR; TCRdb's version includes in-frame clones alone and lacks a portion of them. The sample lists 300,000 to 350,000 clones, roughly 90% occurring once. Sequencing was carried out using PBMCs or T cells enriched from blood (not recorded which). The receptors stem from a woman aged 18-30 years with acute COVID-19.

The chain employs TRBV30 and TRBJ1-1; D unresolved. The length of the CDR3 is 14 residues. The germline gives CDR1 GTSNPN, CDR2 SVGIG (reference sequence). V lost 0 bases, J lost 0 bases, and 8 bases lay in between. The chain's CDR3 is CAWSVDIMNTEAFF. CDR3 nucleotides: TGTGCCTGGAGTGTCGACATCATGAACACTGAAGCTTTCTTT.

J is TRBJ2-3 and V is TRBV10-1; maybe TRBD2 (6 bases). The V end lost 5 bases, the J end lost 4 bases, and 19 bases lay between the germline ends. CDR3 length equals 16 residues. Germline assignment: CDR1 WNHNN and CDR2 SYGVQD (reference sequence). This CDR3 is CASSPDSGTWADTQYF. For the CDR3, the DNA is TGCGCCAGCAGTCCAGATAGCGGTACCTGGGCAGATACGCAGTATTTT.

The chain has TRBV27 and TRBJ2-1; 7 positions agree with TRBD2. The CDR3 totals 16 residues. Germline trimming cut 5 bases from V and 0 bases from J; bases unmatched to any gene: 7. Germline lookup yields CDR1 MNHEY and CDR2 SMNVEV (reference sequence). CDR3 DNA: TGTGCCAGCAGTATTAATCTAGCGGACTCCTACAATGAGCAGTTCTTC. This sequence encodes CASSINLADSYNEQFF.

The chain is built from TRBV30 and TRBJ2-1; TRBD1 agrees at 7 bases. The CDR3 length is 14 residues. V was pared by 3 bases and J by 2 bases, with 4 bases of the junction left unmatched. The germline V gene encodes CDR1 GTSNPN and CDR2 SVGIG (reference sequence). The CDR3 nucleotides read TGTGCCTGGAGAGGGGACAGCGCCTACAATGAGCAGTTCTTC. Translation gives CAWRGDSAYNEQFF.

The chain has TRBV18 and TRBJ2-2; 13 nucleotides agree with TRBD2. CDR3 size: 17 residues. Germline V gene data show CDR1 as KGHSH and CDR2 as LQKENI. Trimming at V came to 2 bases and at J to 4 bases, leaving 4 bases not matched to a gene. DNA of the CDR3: TGTGCCAGCTCACCAGGGACTAGCGGGACGGGCACCGGGGAGCTGTTTTTT. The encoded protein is CASSPGTSGTGTGELFF.

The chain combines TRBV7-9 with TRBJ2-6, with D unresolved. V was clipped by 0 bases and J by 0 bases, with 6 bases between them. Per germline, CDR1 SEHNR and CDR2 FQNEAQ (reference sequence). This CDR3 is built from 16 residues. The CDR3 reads CASSLALGSGANVLTF. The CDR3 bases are TGTGCCAGCAGCTTAGCCCTCGGCTCTGGGGCCAACGTCCTGACTTTC. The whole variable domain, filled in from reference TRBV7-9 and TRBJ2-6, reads DTGVSQNPRHKITKRGQNVTFRCDPISEHNRLYWYRQTLGQGPEFLTYFQNEAQLEKSRLLSDRFSAERPKGSFSTLEIQRTEQGDSAMYLCASSLALGSGANVLTFGAGSRLTVL.

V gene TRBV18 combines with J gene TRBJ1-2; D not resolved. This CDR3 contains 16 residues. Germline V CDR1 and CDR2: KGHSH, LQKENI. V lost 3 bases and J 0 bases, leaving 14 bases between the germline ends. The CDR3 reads CASSPPSPTPNYGYTF. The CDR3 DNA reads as TGTGCCAGCTCACCTCCGAGCCCGACTCCTAACTATGGCTACACCTTC.

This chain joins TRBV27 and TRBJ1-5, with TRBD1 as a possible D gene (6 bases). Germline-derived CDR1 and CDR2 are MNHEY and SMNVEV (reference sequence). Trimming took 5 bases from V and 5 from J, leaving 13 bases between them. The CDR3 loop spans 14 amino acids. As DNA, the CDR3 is TGTGCCAGCAGTCTCACTTACAGGGATCAGCCCCAGCATTTT. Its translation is CASSLTYRDQPQHF.

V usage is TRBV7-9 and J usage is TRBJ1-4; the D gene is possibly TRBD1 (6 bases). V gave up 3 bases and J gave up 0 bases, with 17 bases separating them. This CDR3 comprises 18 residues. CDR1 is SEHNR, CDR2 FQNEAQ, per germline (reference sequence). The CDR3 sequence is CASSLPAGTYSTNEKLFF. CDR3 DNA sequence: TGTGCCAGCAGCTTGCCCGCAGGGACATACTCAACTAATGAAAAACTGTTTTTT. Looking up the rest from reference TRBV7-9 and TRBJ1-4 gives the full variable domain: DTGVSQNPRHKITKRGQNVTFRCDPISEHNRLYWYRQTLGQGPEFLTYFQNEAQLEKSRLLSDRFSAERPKGSFSTLEIQRTEQGDSAMYLCASSLPAGTYSTNEKLFFGSGTQLSVL.

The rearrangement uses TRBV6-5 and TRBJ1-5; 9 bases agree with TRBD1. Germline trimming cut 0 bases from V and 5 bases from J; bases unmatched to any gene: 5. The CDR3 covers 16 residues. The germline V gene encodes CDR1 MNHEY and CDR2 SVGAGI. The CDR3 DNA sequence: TGTGCCAGCAGTTACTCGGGACAGGGAAACGATCAGCCCCAGCATTTT. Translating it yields CASSYSGQGNDQPQHF.

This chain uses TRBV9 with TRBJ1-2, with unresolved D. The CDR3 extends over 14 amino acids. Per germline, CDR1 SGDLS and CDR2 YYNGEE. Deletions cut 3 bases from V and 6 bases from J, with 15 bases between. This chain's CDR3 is CASSGGGNGDGYTF. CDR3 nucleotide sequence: TGTGCCAGCAGCGGGGGAGGGAACGGTGATGGCTACACCTTC.

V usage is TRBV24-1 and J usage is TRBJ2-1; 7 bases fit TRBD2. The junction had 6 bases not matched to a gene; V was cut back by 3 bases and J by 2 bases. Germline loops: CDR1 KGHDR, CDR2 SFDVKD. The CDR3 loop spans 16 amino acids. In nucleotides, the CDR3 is TGTGCCACCAGTGATGGAAGCGGGGCAACCTACAATGAGCAGTTCTTC. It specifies CATSDGSGATYNEQFF.

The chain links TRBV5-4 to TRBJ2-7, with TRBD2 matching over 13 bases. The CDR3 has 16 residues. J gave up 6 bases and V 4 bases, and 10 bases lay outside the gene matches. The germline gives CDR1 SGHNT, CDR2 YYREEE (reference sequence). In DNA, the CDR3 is TGTGCCAGCAGCGGAGGACTAGCGGGAGAATCCCGCGAGCAGTACTTC. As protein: CASSGGLAGESREQYF.

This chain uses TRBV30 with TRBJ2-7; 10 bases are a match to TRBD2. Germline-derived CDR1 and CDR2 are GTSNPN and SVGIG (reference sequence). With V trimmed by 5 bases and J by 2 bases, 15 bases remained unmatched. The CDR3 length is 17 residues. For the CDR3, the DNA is TGTGCCTGGGAGGCGGGAAAAACTAGCGGGATAACCTACGAGCAGTACTTC. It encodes CAWEAGKTSGITYEQYF.

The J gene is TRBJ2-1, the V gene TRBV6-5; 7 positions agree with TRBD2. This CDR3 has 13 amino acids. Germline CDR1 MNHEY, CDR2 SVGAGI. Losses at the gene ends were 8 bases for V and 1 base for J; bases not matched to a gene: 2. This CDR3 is CASSSGSYNEQFF. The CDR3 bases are TGTGCCAGCTCTAGCGGATCCTACAATGAGCAGTTCTTC.

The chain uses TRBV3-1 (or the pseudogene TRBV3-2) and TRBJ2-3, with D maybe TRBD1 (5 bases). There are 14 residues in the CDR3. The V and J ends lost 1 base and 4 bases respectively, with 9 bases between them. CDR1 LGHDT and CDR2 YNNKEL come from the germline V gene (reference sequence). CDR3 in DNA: TGTGCCAGCAGCCAAGCGGCAGGGCCAGATACGCAGTATTTT. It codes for CASSQAAGPDTQYF.

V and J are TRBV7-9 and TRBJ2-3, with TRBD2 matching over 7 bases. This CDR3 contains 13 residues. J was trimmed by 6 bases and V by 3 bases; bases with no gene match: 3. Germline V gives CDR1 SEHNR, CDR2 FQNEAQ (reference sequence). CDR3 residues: CASSFTGGDTQYF. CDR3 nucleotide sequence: TGTGCCAGCAGCTTTACCGGGGGGGATACGCAGTATTTT.

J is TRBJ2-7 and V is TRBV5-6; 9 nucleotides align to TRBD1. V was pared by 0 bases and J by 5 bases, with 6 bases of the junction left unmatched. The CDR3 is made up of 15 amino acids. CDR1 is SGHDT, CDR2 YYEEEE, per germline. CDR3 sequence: CASSLETGGIDEQYF. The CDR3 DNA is TGTGCCAGCAGCTTGGAAACAGGGGGCATCGACGAGCAGTACTTC.

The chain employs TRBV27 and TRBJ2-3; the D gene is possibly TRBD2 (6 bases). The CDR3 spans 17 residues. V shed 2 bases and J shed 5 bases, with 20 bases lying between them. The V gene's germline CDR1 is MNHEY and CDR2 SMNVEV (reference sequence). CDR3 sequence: CASSLEPGTGGIDTQYF. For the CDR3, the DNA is TGTGCCAGCAGTTTAGAGCCCGGGACTGGAGGTATAGATACGCAGTATTTT.

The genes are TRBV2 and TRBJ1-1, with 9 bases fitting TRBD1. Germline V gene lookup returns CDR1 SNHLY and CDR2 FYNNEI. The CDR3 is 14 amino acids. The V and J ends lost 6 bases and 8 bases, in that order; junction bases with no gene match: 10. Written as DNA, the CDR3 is TGTGCCAGCAGGTACGGACAGGGGTACGCCGAAGCTTTCTTT. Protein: CASRYGQGYAEAFF.

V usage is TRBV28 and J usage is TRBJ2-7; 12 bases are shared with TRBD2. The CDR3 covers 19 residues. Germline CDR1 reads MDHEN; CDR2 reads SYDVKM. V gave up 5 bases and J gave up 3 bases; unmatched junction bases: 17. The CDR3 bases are TGTGCCAGCAGTCCTTTGGTATGGCTAGCGGGAGGGAACTACTACGAGCAGTACTTC. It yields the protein CASSPLVWLAGGNYYEQYF.

The CDR3 DNA is TGCGCCAGCAGCTTGGGAGCTAGCGGCCCCACCGGGGAGCTGTTTTTT. As protein: CASSLGASGPTGELFF. V gene TRBV5-1 combines with J gene TRBJ2-2; 7 positions agree with TRBD2. There are 16 residues in the CDR3. The germline V gene has CDR1 SGHRS and CDR2 YFSETQ. Losses at the gene ends were 0 bases for V and 4 bases for J; bases not matched to a gene: 6.

CDR3 bases: TGTGCCAGCAGCGTAGATCCTAGGTCGGATTCACCCCTCCACTTT. Protein: CASSVDPRSDSPLHF. V and J are TRBV9 and TRBJ1-6; no clear D gene. V lost 0 bases and J lost 8, with 12 bases in between. The CDR3 sequence is 15 residues long. Per germline, CDR1 SGDLS and CDR2 YYNGEE.